The T cell receptor (beta chain) under discussion was sequenced for a study of blood T cell repertoires in COVID-19. Germline CDR1 MNHNY, CDR2 SVGAGI (reference sequence). This CDR3 spans 15 amino acids. The junction had 6 bases not matched to a gene; V was cut back by 2 bases and J by 5 bases. Produced via immunoSEQ multiplex PCR; TCRdb's table is partial and in-frame only. This sample has under 110,000 clones, with 71% found just once. This clone was observed a handful of times. The rearrangement joins TRBV6-6 to TRBJ1-5; 7 bases map to TRBD1. This TCR was sampled from a human donor with acute or convalescent COVID-19. The donor label of this sample is uncertain. Input material: peripheral blood. DNA of the CDR3: TGTGCCAGCAGTTACATCGGGCAGGGGGATCAGCCCCAGCATTTT. Translating gives CASSYIGQGDQPQHF.